This T cell receptor (beta chain) derives from a study of STAT5B mutations in CD4+ large granular lymphocyte leukemia. Study results and limitations: Approximately 25% of private leukemic clonotypes occurred rarely in other patients' non-leukemic repertoires.

On this clone: Its specificity is not known. This CDR3 is also generated by other DNA sequences in the sample.

Repertoires were generated with immunoSEQ multiplex PCR, while TCRdb's copy carries only in-frame clones and drops some. The data hold about 37,000 clones, with roughly 87% observed a single time. The CDR3 is 13 amino acids. V lost 5 bases and J lost 4; bases outside the gene matches: 3. CDR1 MNHNS and CDR2 SASEGT come from the germline V gene. The clonotype was recovered from a human donor in good health. Sequenced input: CD4+ T cells from blood buffy coats. J is TRBJ2-7 and V is TRBV6-1, with 9 bases aligning to TRBD1. CDR3 sequence (DNA): TGTGCCAGCAGTCGGGACAGGGCTTACGAGCAGTACTTC. It specifies CASSRDRAYEQYF.